This entry lists 26 T cell receptor beta chains sequenced from one sample in a study of blood T cell repertoires in COVID-19. The data were produced by immunoSEQ multiplex PCR, yet TCRdb's version contains in-frame clones alone and is incomplete. Of under 300,000 clones listed, about nine tenths were seen once; the top ten hold just under 6.5%. The sample consisted of PBMCs or T cells enriched from blood (not recorded which). Every receptor here comes from a woman aged 25 to 39 with acute COVID-19.

In its sample, this clone was seen once. The chain employs TRBV28 and TRBJ2-3; TRBD2 matches 7 bases. The ends lost 6 bases at V and 4 bases at J; junction bases unmatched: 13. The CDR3 is 16 amino acids. Germline V gives CDR1 MDHEN, CDR2 SYDVKM. CDR3 in DNA: TGTGCCAGCAGACATCACACCGGGACTATGGCAGATACGCAGTATTTT. It is translated as CASRHHTGTMADTQYF.

This chain joins TRBV18 and TRBJ2-7; no definite D call. Trimming stripped 4 bases from V and 3 bases from J, with 19 bases between. The CDR3 covers 16 residues. Germline V gene sequence: CDR1 KGHSH, CDR2 LQKENI. The CDR3 spells CASSLLPPEPGYEQYF. In nucleotides, the CDR3 is TGTGCCAGCTCACTACTTCCGCCGGAGCCCGGCTACGAGCAGTACTTC.

V and J are TRBV6-2 or TRBV6-3 and TRBJ1-1, with a weak D call TRBD1 (5 bases). In germline, CDR1 is MNHEY, CDR2 SVGEGT. V was trimmed by 3 bases and J by 5 bases, leaving 13 bases between them. The CDR3 runs to 14 residues. CDR3 in DNA: TGTGCCAGCAGTTATCCTCAGGGTACGACTGAAGCTTTCTTT. As protein: CASSYPQGTTEAFF.

The V and J genes are TRBV9 and TRBJ2-2, with D perhaps matching TRBD2 (6 bases). Trimming removed 2 bases at V and 0 bases at J, with 8 bases between. The CDR3 has 15 amino acids. Per germline, CDR1 SGDLS and CDR2 YYNGEE. CDR3 nucleotide sequence: TGTGCCAGCAGCGTCCTAGCGACGAACACCGGGGAGCTGTTTTTT. Protein sequence: CASSVLATNTGELFF.

The CDR3 nucleotides are TGTGCCAGTAGTTCCCAGGGTTCGCGCAATCAGCCCCAGCATTTT. Its protein product is CASSSQGSRNQPQHF. V and J are TRBV19 and TRBJ1-5; D is possibly TRBD1 (5 bases). The germline V gene encodes CDR1 LNHDA and CDR2 SQIVND (reference sequence). Trimming left V 5 bases short and J 2 bases short, with 13 bases between. The length of the CDR3 is 15 residues.

The gene calls are TRBV5-4 and TRBJ1-6; possibly TRBD1 for D (5 bases). The CDR3 runs to 15 residues. The V and J ends lost 4 bases and 4 bases respectively, with 12 bases between them. The germline V gene encodes CDR1 SGHNT and CDR2 YYREEE (reference sequence). The DNA for the CDR3 is TGTGCCAGCAGCGGATCGGGACTATATAATTCACCCCTCCACTTT. Translated: CASSGSGLYNSPLHF.

The rearrangement uses TRBV5-4 and TRBJ2-2; 7 positions agree with TRBD1. The CDR3 length is 13 residues. V dropped 5 bases and J dropped 6; count of bases not matched to a gene: 4. In germline, CDR1 is SGHNT, CDR2 YYREEE (reference sequence). The CDR3 DNA follows: TGTGCCAGCAGTAACGACAGGGCCGGGGAGCTGTTTTTT. Translation: CASSNDRAGELFF.

The count of this clone is one. J is TRBJ2-4 and V is TRBV19; 9 nucleotides align to TRBD1. After removal of 5 bases from V and 0 bases from J, the junction contained 8 bases not matched to a gene. CDR3 size: 17 residues. CDR1 is LNHDA, CDR2 SQIVND, per germline (reference sequence). The CDR3 DNA follows: TGTGCCAGTAGTCTTATACAGGGGGCTCTAGCCAAAAACATTCAGTACTTC. As protein: CASSLIQGALAKNIQYF.

CDR3 coding DNA: TGTGCCAGCAGCGCCCGCCGAGGAGGTGAGACCCAGTACTTC. Encoded protein: CASSARRGGETQYF. The chain is built from TRBV27 and TRBJ2-5; a possible D gene is TRBD2 (5 bases). With 6 bases removed from V and 5 bases from J, the gap between germline ends came to 16 bases. Germline values: CDR1 MNHEY, CDR2 SMNVEV (reference sequence). This CDR3 contains 14 residues.

The V and J genes are TRBV25-1 and TRBJ1-2; possible D gene TRBD1, 6 bases. The CDR3 totals 16 residues. Germline V gene sequence: CDR1 MGHDK, CDR2 SYGVNS. The germline V and J ends were trimmed by 4 bases and 3 bases, with 18 bases remaining between them. The CDR3 region is CASSGPGTTLYYGYTF. The DNA of the CDR3 is TGTGCCAGCAGTGGCCCCGGGACAACCTTGTACTATGGCTACACCTTC.

This chain joins TRBV7-2 and TRBJ2-3; TRBD2 matches 12 bases. The CDR3 spans 16 residues. With 5 bases clipped from V and 0 bases from J, the junction kept 3 bases outside the gene matches. The germline V gene encodes CDR1 SGHTA and CDR2 FQGNSA. In DNA form, the CDR3 reads TGTGCCAGCAGCCTCGGACTAGCGGGAAGCACAGATACGCAGTATTTT. Protein product: CASSLGLAGSTDTQYF.

This chain uses TRBV9 with TRBJ2-2; 7 nucleotides agree with TRBD2. Germline loops: CDR1 SGDLS, CDR2 YYNGEE. With 3 bases clipped from V and 0 bases from J, the junction kept 8 bases outside the gene matches. This CDR3 spans 17 amino acids. CDR3 nucleotide sequence: TGTGCCAGCAGCGACCCTTCCGGGGGGACGAACACCGGGGAGCTGTTTTTT. This gives the protein CASSDPSGGTNTGELFF.

This clone was picked up one time. This rearrangement joins TRBV7-9 to TRBJ2-1, with 10 nucleotides matching TRBD2. The CDR3 covers 17 residues. Germline-derived CDR1 and CDR2 are SEHNR and FQNEAQ (reference sequence). Germline trimming cut 3 bases from V and 6 bases from J; bases unmatched to any gene: 11. This CDR3 reads CASSFYRGLAGVNEQFF. The CDR3 bases are TGTGCCAGCAGCTTCTACAGAGGGCTAGCGGGAGTCAATGAGCAGTTCTTC. Based on the CDR3 plus reference TRBV7-9 and TRBJ2-1, the full variable domain is DTGVSQNPRHKITKRGQNVTFRCDPISEHNRLYWYRQTLGQGPEFLTYFQNEAQLEKSRLLSDRFSAERPKGSFSTLEIQRTEQGDSAMYLCASSFYRGLAGVNEQFFGPGTRLTVL.

V usage is TRBV27 and J usage is TRBJ2-4; TRBD1 aligns across 7 bases. Germline V CDR1 and CDR2: MNHEY, SMNVEV (reference sequence). The trim removed 3 bases at V and 0 bases at J, leaving 2 bases unmatched. The CDR3 runs to 15 residues. CDR3 sequence (DNA): TGTGCCAGCAGTTTGGACAGGTTAGCCAAAAACATTCAGTACTTC. Translation gives CASSLDRLAKNIQYF.

The chain carries TRBV2 and TRBJ2-3; 10 bases agree with TRBD1. Germline-derived CDR1 and CDR2 are SNHLY and FYNNEI. There are 15 residues in the CDR3. The V segment lost 6 bases and the J segment 1 base; nucleotides outside the gene matches: 4. The CDR3 bases are TGTGCCAGCAGGGGACAGGGGAGAGGCACAGATACGCAGTATTTT. It is translated as CASRGQGRGTDTQYF.

This clone was counted a few times. The chain employs TRBV10-3 and TRBJ1-2, with TRBD1 matching 7 bases. CDR3 length: 12 amino acids. V gave up 6 bases and J gave up 6 bases; unmatched junction bases: 4. The germline CDR1 and CDR2 sequences are ENHRY and SYGVKD. CDR3 residues: CAIRKDRDGYTF. The DNA of the CDR3 is TGTGCCATCAGGAAAGACAGGGATGGCTACACCTTC.

This clone was counted between two and nine times. The chain uses TRBV27 and TRBJ1-5; unclear D gene. CDR3 length: 19 residues. Trimming removed 0 bases from V and 0 bases from J, with 18 bases in between. Germline V gene lookup returns CDR1 MNHEY and CDR2 SMNVEV (reference sequence). The CDR3 DNA is TGTGCCAGCAGTTTATCCGGTCGGAGTTTCACAATTAGCAATCAGCCCCAGCATTTT. It specifies CASSLSGRSFTISNQPQHF.

V and J are TRBV2 and TRBJ1-1, with D uncertain. V gave up 8 bases and J gave up 1 base, with 11 bases separating them. The CDR3 runs 13 residues. Per germline, CDR1 SNHLY and CDR2 FYNNEI. The CDR3 loop reads CASPRGRNTEAFF. The DNA of the CDR3 is TGTGCCAGCCCCAGAGGTCGGAACACTGAAGCTTTCTTT.

The DNA for the CDR3 is TGTGCCAGCAGTTTACGAGGGTATAACACTGAAGCTTTCTTT. It yields the protein CASSLRGYNTEAFF. The V call is TRBV28, the J call TRBJ1-1; no firm D call. CDR1 is MDHEN and CDR2 is SYDVKM in the germline V gene. The CDR3 is 14 residues long. V lost 2 bases to trimming and J lost 2 bases, with 9 bases between them. The whole variable domain, remainder taken from reference TRBV28 and TRBJ1-1, is DVKVTQSSRYLVKRTGEKVFLECVQDMDHENMFWYRQDPGLGLRLIYFSYDVKMKEKGDIPEGYSVSREKKERFSLILESASTNQTSMYLCASSLRGYNTEAFFGQGTRLTVV.

This clone was seen just once. The CDR3 bases are TGTGCCAGCACTTCGTCTTCTAGTTCCCATGAAGCTTTCTTT. As protein: CASTSSSSSHEAFF. The chain couples TRBV28 to TRBJ1-1; D gene uncertain. Germline V gives CDR1 MDHEN, CDR2 SYDVKM. The CDR3 is 14 residues long. The V end was cut by 7 bases, the J end by 7 bases, with 19 bases between.

This sequence joins TRBV7-9 and TRBJ2-2; TRBD1 matches 7 bases. The V segment lost 3 bases and the J segment 1 base; nucleotides outside the gene matches: 8. The germline CDR1 and CDR2 sequences are SEHNR and FQNEAQ (reference sequence). This CDR3 contains 17 residues. The CDR3 loop reads CASSFVLGTENTGELFF. The DNA of the CDR3 is TGTGCCAGCAGCTTCGTTCTCGGGACAGAGAACACCGGGGAGCTGTTTTTT.

V usage is TRBV4-2 and J usage is TRBJ1-4; 9 bases are a match to TRBD1. Germline lookup yields CDR1 LGHNA and CDR2 YNFKEQ. Trimming took 1 base from V and 5 from J; bases not matched to a gene: 2. This CDR3 is 15 amino acids long. The CDR3 protein is CASSQAGTGNEKLFF. Here the CDR3 DNA reads TGTGCCAGCAGCCAAGCCGGGACAGGGAATGAAAAACTGTTTTTT.

The CDR3: CSAETLGEQFF. The CDR3 DNA is TGCAGTGCAGAGACCCTAGGTGAGCAGTTCTTC. The V and J genes are TRBV20-1 and TRBJ2-1; D ambiguous. From germline, CDR1 is DFQATT and CDR2 SNEGSKA (reference sequence). This CDR3 is 11 amino acids long. Trimming left V 6 bases short and J 9 bases short, with 12 bases between.

For this clone: Other DNA sequences of this sample code for an identical CDR3. The chain couples TRBV6-1 to TRBJ1-5, with unresolved D. From germline, CDR1 is MNHNS and CDR2 SASEGT. With 0 bases removed from V and 4 bases from J, the gap between germline ends came to 4 bases. The CDR3 extends over 13 amino acids. CDR3 coding DNA: TGTGCCAGCAGTGAAGCCCAAAATCAGCCCCAGCATTTT. Translation: CASSEAQNQPQHF.

This CDR3 reads CASNPTREMGNEQFF. DNA of the CDR3: TGCGCCAGCAACCCCACCAGGGAAATGGGCAATGAGCAGTTCTTC. The chain has TRBV5-1 and TRBJ2-1; a weak D match, TRBD1 (5 bases). Germline V gives CDR1 SGHRS, CDR2 YFSETQ. V lost 6 bases and J 6 bases, leaving 19 bases between the germline ends. CDR3 size: 15 residues.

Concerning this clone: Other DNA sequences in this sample translate to the same CDR3. The rearrangement joins TRBV28 to TRBJ1-2, with unresolved D. Germline CDR1 is MDHEN and CDR2 is SYDVKM. The CDR3 runs to 13 residues. V lost 2 bases and J lost 1, with 5 bases in between. DNA of the CDR3: TGTGCCAGCAGTTTAAGGAGTAACTATGGCTACACCTTC. This encodes CASSLRSNYGYTF.